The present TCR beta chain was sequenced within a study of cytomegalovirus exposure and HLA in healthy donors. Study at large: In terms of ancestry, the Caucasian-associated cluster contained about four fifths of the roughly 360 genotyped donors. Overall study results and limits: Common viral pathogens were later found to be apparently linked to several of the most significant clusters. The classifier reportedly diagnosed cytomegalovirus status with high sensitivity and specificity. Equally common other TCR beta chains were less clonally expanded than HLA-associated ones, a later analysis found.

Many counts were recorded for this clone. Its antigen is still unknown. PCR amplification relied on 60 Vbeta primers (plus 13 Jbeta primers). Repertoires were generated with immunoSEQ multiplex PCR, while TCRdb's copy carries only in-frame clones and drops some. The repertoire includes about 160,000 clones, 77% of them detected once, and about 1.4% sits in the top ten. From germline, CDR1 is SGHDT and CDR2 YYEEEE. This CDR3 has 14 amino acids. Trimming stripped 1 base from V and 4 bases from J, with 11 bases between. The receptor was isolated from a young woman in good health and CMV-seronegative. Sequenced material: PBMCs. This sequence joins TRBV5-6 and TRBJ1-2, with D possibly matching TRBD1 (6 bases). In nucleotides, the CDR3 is TGTGCCAGCAGCTTGTTAAGAGGGGGCTATGGCTACACCTTC. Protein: CASSLLRGGYGYTF.